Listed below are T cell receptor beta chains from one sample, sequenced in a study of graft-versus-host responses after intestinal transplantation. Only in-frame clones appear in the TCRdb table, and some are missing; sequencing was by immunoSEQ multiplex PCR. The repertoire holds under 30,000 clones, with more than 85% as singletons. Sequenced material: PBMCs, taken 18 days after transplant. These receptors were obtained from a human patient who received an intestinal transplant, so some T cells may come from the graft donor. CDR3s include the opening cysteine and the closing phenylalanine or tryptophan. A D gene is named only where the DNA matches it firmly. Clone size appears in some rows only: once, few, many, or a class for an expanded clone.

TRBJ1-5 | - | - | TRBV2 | CASSDWGRDQPQHF | TGTGCCAGCAGTGATTGGGGTAGGGATCAGCCCCAGCATTTT
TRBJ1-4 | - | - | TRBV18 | CASSPQGREKLFF | TGTGCCAGCTCACCACAGGGTCGCGAAAAACTGTTTTTT
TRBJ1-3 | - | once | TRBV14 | CASSQKIQGYSSGNTIYF | TGTGCCAGCAGCCAAAAAATTCAGGGGTATAGCTCTGGAAACACCATATATTTT
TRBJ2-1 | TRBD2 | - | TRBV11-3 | CASRAGLGAYNEQFF | TGTGCCAGCAGAGCGGGACTAGGGGCGTACAATGAGCAGTTCTTC
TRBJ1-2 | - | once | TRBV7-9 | CASSLAGPGQGAYGYTF | TGTGCCAGCAGCTTAGCGGGCCCGGGACAAGGGGCTTATGGCTACACCTTC
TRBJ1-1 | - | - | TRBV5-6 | CASSLVGVAANTEAFF | TGTGCCAGCAGCTTGGTCGGTGTGGCAGCCAACACTGAAGCTTTCTTT
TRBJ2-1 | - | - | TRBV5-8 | CASSLRYNEQFF | TGTGCCAGCAGCTTGCGCTACAATGAGCAGTTCTTC
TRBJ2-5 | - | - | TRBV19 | CASSLGETQYF | TGTGCCAGTAGTCTAGGTGAGACCCAGTACTTC
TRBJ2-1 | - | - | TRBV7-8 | CASSPRGGSSYNEQFF | TGTGCCAGCAGCCCCCGTGGGGGGAGCTCCTACAATGAGCAGTTCTTC
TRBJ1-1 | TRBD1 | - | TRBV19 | CATSLRGRDTEAFF | TGTGCCACGAGCCTCAGGGGGCGAGACACTGAAGCTTTCTTT
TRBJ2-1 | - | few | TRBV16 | CASSRDRHNEQFF | TGTGCCAGCAGCCGTGACAGGCACAATGAGCAGTTCTTC
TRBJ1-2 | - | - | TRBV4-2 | CASSQDPSPGYTF | TGTGCCAGCAGCCAAGATCCGTCCCCCGGCTACACCTTC
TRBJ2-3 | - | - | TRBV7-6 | CASSLGVARVTGLTDTQYF | TGTGCCAGCAGCTTAGGTGTAGCGCGAGTGACAGGACTCACAGATACGCAGTATTTT
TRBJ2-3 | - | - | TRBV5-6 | CASSWEWSADTQYF | TGTGCCAGCAGCTGGGAATGGTCCGCAGATACGCAGTATTTT
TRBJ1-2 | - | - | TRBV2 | CASSDLGTYGYTF | TGTGCCAGCAGTGATTTAGGGACGTATGGCTACACCTTC
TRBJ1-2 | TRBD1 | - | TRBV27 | CASSLWGDRGRTNYGYTF | TGTGCCAGCAGTTTATGGGGGGACAGGGGGCGTACTAACTATGGCTACACCTTC
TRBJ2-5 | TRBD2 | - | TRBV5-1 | CASSFGLLLAGDQETQYF | TGCGCCAGCAGCTTTGGCCTCCTACTAGCGGGGGACCAAGAGACCCAGTACTTC
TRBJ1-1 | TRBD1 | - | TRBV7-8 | CASNRRQGGGGTEAFF | TGTGCCAGCAACCGACGACAGGGAGGGGGGGGCACTGAAGCTTTCTTT
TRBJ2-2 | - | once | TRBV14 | CASSQDQLRQRTGELFF | TGTGCCAGCAGCCAAGATCAACTAAGGCAGCGCACCGGGGAGCTGTTTTTT
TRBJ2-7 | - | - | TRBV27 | CASSWATRTYEQYF | TGTGCCAGCAGTTGGGCTACTCGGACCTACGAGCAGTACTTC
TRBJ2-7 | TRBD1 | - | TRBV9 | CASSVGTGGSYEQYF | TGTGCCAGCAGCGTCGGGACAGGGGGTTCCTACGAGCAGTACTTC
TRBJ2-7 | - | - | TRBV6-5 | CASSYSIRVPTYEQYF | TGTGCCAGCAGTTACTCCATCCGGGTCCCTACTTACGAGCAGTACTTC
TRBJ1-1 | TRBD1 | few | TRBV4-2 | CASSPQGATVGTEAFF | TGTGCCAGCAGCCCACAGGGGGCTACGGTAGGCACTGAAGCTTTCTTT
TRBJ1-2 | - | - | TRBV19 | CASSIQQLYGYTF | TGTGCCAGTAGTATTCAACAGCTCTATGGCTACACCTTC
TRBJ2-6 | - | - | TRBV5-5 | CASSQEEGDGANVLTF | TGTGCCAGCAGCCAAGAGGAGGGGGATGGGGCCAACGTCCTGACTTTC
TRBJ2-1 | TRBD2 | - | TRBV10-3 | CAIMASGGAYNEQFF | TGTGCCATCATGGCTAGCGGGGGGGCGTACAATGAGCAGTTCTTC
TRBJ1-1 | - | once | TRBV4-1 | CASSQDERNTEAFF | TGCGCCAGCAGCCAAGATGAAAGGAACACTGAAGCTTTCTTT
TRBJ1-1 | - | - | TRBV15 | CATSRVGIRGGTEAFF | TGTGCCACCAGCAGAGTGGGCATTCGGGGGGGCACTGAAGCTTTCTTT
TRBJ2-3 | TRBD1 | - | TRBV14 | CASSGPTGGTDTQYF | TGTGCCAGCAGCGGCCCGACAGGGGGCACAGATACGCAGTATTTT
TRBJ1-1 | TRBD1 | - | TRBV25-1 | CASSGDRANTEAFF | TGTGCCAGCAGTGGGGACAGAGCGAACACTGAAGCTTTCTTT
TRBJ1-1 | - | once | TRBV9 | CASSVVGDTEAFF | TGTGCCAGCAGCGTAGTGGGAGACACTGAAGCTTTCTTT
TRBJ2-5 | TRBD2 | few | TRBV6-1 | CASGLAGEETQYF | TGTGCCAGCGGACTAGCGGGGGAAGAGACCCAGTACTTC
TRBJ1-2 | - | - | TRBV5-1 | CASSTGRVYGYTF | TGCGCCAGCAGTACTGGTAGGGTCTATGGCTACACCTTC
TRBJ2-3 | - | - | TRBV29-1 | CSVELGDTQYF | TGCAGCGTTGAATTGGGGGATACGCAGTATTTT
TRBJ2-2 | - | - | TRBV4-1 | CASSQEGATGELFF | TGCGCCAGCAGCCAAGAAGGTGCTACCGGGGAGCTGTTTTTT
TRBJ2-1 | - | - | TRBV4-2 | CASSPHPSSYNEQFF | TGTGCCAGCAGCCCCCATCCTAGCTCCTACAATGAGCAGTTCTTC
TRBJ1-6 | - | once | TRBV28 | CASTPRGTSYNSPLHF | TGTGCCAGCACCCCTCGGGGGACCTCCTATAATTCACCCCTCCACTTT
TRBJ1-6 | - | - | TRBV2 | CASGEAGSSYNSPLHF | TGTGCCAGCGGGGAGGCAGGGAGCTCCTATAATTCACCCCTCCACTTT
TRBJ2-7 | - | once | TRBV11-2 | CASSPEAGPSYEQYF | TGTGCCAGCAGCCCCGAGGCAGGGCCCTCCTACGAGCAGTACTTC
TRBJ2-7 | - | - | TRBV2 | CASSPTPYEQYF | TGTGCCAGCAGTCCCACCCCCTACGAGCAGTACTTC
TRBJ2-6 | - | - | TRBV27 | CASSSSSGANVLTF | TGTGCCAGCTCATCGTCCTCTGGGGCCAACGTCCTGACTTTC
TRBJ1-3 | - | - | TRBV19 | CASRYETISPGNTIYF | TGTGCCAGTAGGTACGAGACAATCTCACCTGGAAACACCATATATTTT
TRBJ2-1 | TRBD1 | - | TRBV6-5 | CASSYSTGTGNNEQFF | TGTGCCAGCAGTTACTCCACCGGGACAGGTAACAATGAGCAGTTCTTC
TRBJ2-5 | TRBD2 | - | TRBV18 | CASSPVSRLAGFPRETQYF | TGTGCCAGCTCACCAGTTTCCCGACTAGCGGGGTTCCCGAGGGAGACCCAGTACTTC
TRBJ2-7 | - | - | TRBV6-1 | CASSELAVKQYF | TGTGCCAGCAGTGAATTGGCAGTTAAGCAGTACTTC
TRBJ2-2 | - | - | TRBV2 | CASNTPGGLFF | TGTGCCAGCAATACGCCTGGGGGTCTGTTTTTT
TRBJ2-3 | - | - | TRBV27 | CASSRGGSDTQYF | TGTGCCAGCAGCAGGGGGGGAAGTGATACGCAGTATTTT
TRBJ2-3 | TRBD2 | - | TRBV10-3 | CAITAGDTDTQYF | TGTGCCATCACGGCGGGGGACACAGATACGCAGTATTTT
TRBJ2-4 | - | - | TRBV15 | CATEGGRGPKNIQYF | TGTGCCACGGAGGGTGGGCGTGGTCCCAAAAACATTCAGTACTTC
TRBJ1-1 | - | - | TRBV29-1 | CSVEYMNTEAFF | TGCAGCGTCGAATACATGAACACTGAAGCTTTCTTT
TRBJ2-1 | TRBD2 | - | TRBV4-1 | CASSLAGGPGGNEQFF | TGCGCCAGCTCGCTAGCGGGGGGCCCTGGGGGGAATGAGCAGTTCTTC
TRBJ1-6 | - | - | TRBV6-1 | CASSDAGPPNSPLHF | TGTGCCAGCAGTGATGCGGGCCCACCTAATTCACCCCTCCACTTT